The source of this T cell receptor (beta chain) is a study of blood T cell repertoires in COVID-19. Repertoires were generated with immunoSEQ multiplex PCR, while TCRdb's copy carries only in-frame clones and drops some. The sample lists approximately 170,000 clones, approximately 87% occurring once. Trimming pared 3 bases from V and 1 base from J, leaving 10 bases between. This CDR3 comprises 14 residues. Per germline, CDR1 SGDLS and CDR2 YYNGEE. The specimen sequenced was peripheral blood. V usage is TRBV9 and J usage is TRBJ1-1; possible D gene TRBD1, 6 bases. This TCR was sampled from a man between 18 and 29 years old with active or convalescent COVID-19. CDR3 in amino acids: CASSASRGNTEAFF. CDR3 DNA sequence: TGTGCCAGCAGCGCCTCCAGGGGGAACACTGAAGCTTTCTTT.